This is a list of T cell receptor beta chains from one sample in a study of blood T cell repertoires in COVID-19. Assay used: immunoSEQ multiplex PCR; TCRdb lists only in-frame clones, some missing. The profile shows 90,000 to 150,000 clones, 88% of them singletons. What was sequenced was peripheral blood. The receptors were gathered from a woman aged 50 to 60 with active or convalescent COVID-19. Each CDR3 is given without its conserved first and last residue. Each record gives: V gene, CDR3 protein.

TRBV7-6 | ASSLEQGVSYEQY
TRBV10-2 | ASSGSLAYEQF
TRBV28 | ASSFGAGELF
TRBV2 | ASRIGTSVYSSYEQY
TRBV5-8 | ASSAGLAGADNEQF
TRBV12-3/TRBV12-4 | ASRRESGNTIY
TRBV29-1 | SVQGQYTGELF
TRBV19 | ASSRRQGDFSGNTIY
TRBV24-1 | ATSAQPNYGYT
TRBV2 | ASSEANQGLETQY
TRBV28 | ASSTRMWGGGQETQY
TRBV4-2 | ASSIGRGRTSGTDEQY
TRBV7-2 | ASSLGWGPNQPQH
TRBV7-9 | ASTGGSGRADTQY
TRBV28 | ASSFAGNTIY
TRBV19 | ASSSIGHFETDTQY
TRBV4-3 | ASSPYFSLTGISSPLH
TRBV5-1 | ASSLMSSGSGETQY
TRBV6-6 | ASSRREYNEQF
TRBV28 | ASSLRPGAAGELF
TRBV2 | ASSDRAATEAF
TRBV4-2 | ASSHLQNNEQF
TRBV21-1 | ASSKDRTGATYEQY
TRBV9 | ASSLPGANEQF
TRBV13 | ASSLYRDTNYGYT
TRBV5-1 | ASSPQLAGYYEQY
TRBV18 | ASSPRGQSSWAF
TRBV10-3 | AIMNPAGSYEQY
TRBV7-9 | ASSLIRVNTEAF
TRBV3-1/TRBV3-2 | ASSHGAGRDEQY
TRBV6-5 | ASRPGGRSEKLF
TRBV9 | ASSSRDTLFSGNTIY
TRBV7-2 | ASSLGPGGYLINYGYT
TRBV30 | AWRPGKETQY
TRBV3-1/TRBV3-2 | ASSLKMVWDRFSGNTIY
TRBV28 | ASSLSGYGYT
TRBV2 | ASSVLQSGGTEAF
TRBV6-2/TRBV6-3 | ASSRQGRYGYT
TRBV5-5 | ASSLPRGYTEAF
TRBV7-8 | ASSSGRYEQY
TRBV5-6 | ASSLGEREDYNEQF
TRBV7-3 | ASSLSPRGGTSNEQF
TRBV28 | ASSRTGYPYEQY
TRBV28 | ASRPGQVGEQY
TRBV25-1 | ASSGPSGRAIQQY
TRBV11-3 | ASSLGLQETQY
TRBV4-3 | ASSPDSPYGTSTDTQY
TRBV5-6 | ASSLASGRGYNEQF
TRBV4-3 | ASSQDIAGGLRNEQF
TRBV14 | ASKPGAMNTGELF
TRBV2 | ASSEGVLGLAGVLETQY
TRBV28 | ASRKSGGAQETQY
TRBV5-1 | ASSRLAGVLQETQY
TRBV4-1 | ASSQDAGGTDTQY
TRBV30 | AWNRPGQRTSYGYT